One sample yielded the 11 T cell receptor beta chains listed below, sequenced in a study of CD8+CD57+ T cells in acquired aplastic anemia. Those patients picked for sequencing had displayed CD8+CD57+ cell expansion on flow cytometry. The study profiled TCR beta VDJ and CDR3 using genomic DNA as template. TCRdb independently ran MiXCR on the reads; one entry per CDR3 protein. Of some 180,000 distinct CDR3 sequences listed, around 50% are singletons. Sequencing input: sorted CD4+, CD8+, or CD8+CD57+ T cells (not recorded which) from PBMCs. These receptors originate from a human donor with aplastic anemia.

This clonotype was recorded many times. This chain links TRBV12-3 or TRBV12-4 with TRBJ1-4; maybe TRBD1 (5 bases). This CDR3 spans 14 amino acids. The V gene lost 4 bases and the J gene lost 5 bases, with 11 bases spanning the gap. The CDR3 DNA follows: TGTGCCAGCAGTTCACAGGCCGGGAATGAAAAACTGTTTTTT. Translated: CASSSQAGNEKLFF.

This clonotype occurred a few times. The chain recombines TRBV24-1 with TRBJ1-2, with D possibly being TRBD1 (5 bases). Germline CDR1 reads KGHDR; CDR2 reads SFDVKD. This CDR3 has 13 amino acids. Trimming cost V 6 bases and J 6 bases, with 13 bases left between them. Here the CDR3 reads CATSTGTRDGYTF. CDR3 nucleotide sequence: TGTGCCACCAGTACCGGGACCAGAGATGGCTACACCTTC.

As regards this clonotype: A much larger clone lies a single base off, so this may be a read error. The rearrangement uses TRBV6-2 or TRBV6-3 and TRBJ2-7, with a weak D call TRBD1 (5 bases). Germline V lookup: CDR1 MNHEY, CDR2 SVGEGT. The CDR3 contains 13 residues. CDR3 DNA: TGTGCCGGCAGCCCTGACAGAATATACGAGCAGTACTTC. Translating it yields CAGSPDRIYEQYF.

The table lists this clonotype with a few counts. The V gene is TRBV10-3, the J gene TRBJ1-2; 12 bases align to TRBD1. The V and J ends lost 4 bases and 6 bases, in that order; junction bases with no gene match: 6. The V gene's germline CDR1 is ENHRY and CDR2 SYGVKD. The CDR3 runs to 15 residues. The chain's CDR3 is CAISVGTGGANGYTF. The CDR3 DNA sequence: TGTGCCATCAGTGTTGGGACAGGGGGCGCAAATGGCTACACCTTC.

V usage is TRBV20-1 and J usage is TRBJ1-6; TRBD1 is a possible D gene (5 bases). The V end lost 6 bases, the J end lost 8 bases, and 17 bases lay between the germline ends. Germline values: CDR1 DFQATT, CDR2 SNEGSKA (reference sequence). The CDR3 runs to 14 residues. The CDR3 loop reads CSASWATEDSPLHF. The CDR3 nucleotides read TGCAGTGCCAGTTGGGCGACAGAGGATTCACCCCTCCACTTT.

The CDR3 is CASSRGPGTDYGYTF. As DNA, the CDR3 is TGTGCCAGCAGCCGGGGCCCCGGGACAGACTATGGCTACACCTTC. V usage is TRBV7-3 and J usage is TRBJ1-2; TRBD1 agrees at 7 bases. The CDR3 is made up of 15 amino acids. From germline, CDR1 is SGHTA and CDR2 FQGTGA. Unmatched junction bases numbered 9, after V lost 5 bases and J lost 3 bases.

This chain uses TRBV5-1 with TRBJ2-3; TRBD2 matches at 13 bases. Germline trimming cut 2 bases from V and 4 bases from J; bases unmatched to any gene: 4. Germline V CDR1 and CDR2: SGHRS, YFSETQ. This CDR3 contains 16 residues. The DNA of the CDR3 is TGCGCCAGCAGCTTAAGGACTAGCGGGGGACCAGATACGCAGTATTTT. This sequence encodes CASSLRTSGGPDTQYF.

Note on this clonotype: A much larger clonotype is one base distant, so this may be a read error. This chain uses TRBV12-3 or TRBV12-4 with TRBJ1-2, with 7 bases fitting TRBD1. This CDR3 is built from 14 residues. This chain's CDR3 is CANSSRDSIYGYTF. Here the CDR3 DNA reads TGTGCCAACAGTTCCCGGGACAGCATTTATGGCTACACCTTC.

This chain connects TRBV2 to TRBJ2-2; a weak D match, TRBD1 (6 bases). Germline CDR1 reads SNHLY; CDR2 reads FYNNEI. The CDR3 spans 15 residues. Trimming took 9 bases from V and 4 from J, leaving 18 bases between them. The CDR3 coding sequence is TGTGCCAGTAGAGACGGGACACTTGCCACCGGGGAGCTGTTTTTT. Its translation is CASRDGTLATGELFF.

The rearrangement joins TRBV11-1 to TRBJ2-3; D remains unclear. This CDR3 region has 16 residues. Germline V CDR1 and CDR2: SGHAT, FQDESV (reference sequence). V was pared by 5 bases and J by 2 bases, with 17 bases between. CDR3 in amino acids: CASSPMLSSYTDTQYF. CDR3 bases: TGTGCCAGCAGCCCCATGCTATCATCTTACACAGATACGCAGTATTTT.

The chain carries TRBV19 and TRBJ1-2, with a possible D match to TRBD1 (5 bases). Deletions cut 1 base from V and 8 bases from J, with 11 bases between. The germline V gene encodes CDR1 LNHDA and CDR2 SQIVND (reference sequence). The CDR3 consists of 13 residues. In DNA form, the CDR3 reads TGTGCCAGTAGTATAGTCCACGGGGCCGGCTACACCTTC. Translating gives CASSIVHGAGYTF. The whole variable domain, filled in from reference TRBV19 and TRBJ1-2, reads DGGITQSPKYLFRKEGQNVTLSCEQNLNHDAMYWYRQDPGQGLRLIYYSQIVNDFQKGDIAEGYSVSREKKESFPLTVTSAQKNPTAFYLCASSIVHGAGYTFGSGTRLTVV.